This passage covers 14 T cell receptor beta chains from one sample sequenced in a study of blood T cell repertoires in COVID-19. Only in-frame clones appear in the TCRdb table, and some are missing; sequencing was by immunoSEQ multiplex PCR. The data show 100,000 or so clones, with roughly 79% seen just once and roughly 10% held by the top ten. The specimen sequenced was peripheral blood. These receptors were taken from a human donor in a cohort sampled during active COVID-19.

The count of this clone is one. The V gene is TRBV7-2, the J gene TRBJ2-1; D gene uncertain. Germline V gene sequence: CDR1 SGHTA, CDR2 FQGNSA. V was cut by 2 bases and J by 3 bases, with 11 bases left in between. The length of the CDR3 is 15 residues. The CDR3 reads CASSLTELYYNEQFF. As DNA, the CDR3 is TGTGCCAGCAGCTTAACTGAGCTCTACTACAATGAGCAGTTCTTC.

The chain links TRBV5-5 to TRBJ1-1; 7 bases match TRBD1. CDR3 size: 17 residues. V shed 3 bases and J 0 bases; nucleotides not matched to a gene: 11. From germline, CDR1 is SGHKS and CDR2 YYEKEE (reference sequence). The DNA for the CDR3 is TGTGCCAGCAGCTCAGGCTTAGGGGGCGGGTTGAACACTGAAGCTTTCTTT. Protein sequence: CASSSGLGGGLNTEAFF.

The chain has TRBV19 and TRBJ2-7; 7 bases align to TRBD2. Looked up from germline, CDR1 is LNHDA and CDR2 is SQIVND (reference sequence). Germline trimming cut 6 bases from V and 3 bases from J; bases unmatched to any gene: 8. The CDR3 runs to 14 residues. CDR3 in amino acids: CASRKPGGDYEQYF. CDR3 in DNA: TGTGCCAGTAGGAAACCGGGAGGCGACTACGAGCAGTACTTC.

Concerning this clone itself: Different DNA sequences within this sample yield the same CDR3. V and J are TRBV5-1 and TRBJ2-1; 8 positions agree with TRBD1. The CDR3 is 14 residues long. The ends lost 4 bases at V and 8 bases at J; junction bases unmatched: 8. CDR1 SGHRS and CDR2 YFSETQ come from the germline V gene. The CDR3 DNA reads TGCGCCAGCAGCCCCCCGACAGGGGTTGATGAGCAGTTCTTC. Its translation: CASSPPTGVDEQFF.

This chain uses TRBV7-2 with TRBJ2-7, with 10 positions matching TRBD2. The CDR3 loop spans 17 amino acids. The V gene end was trimmed by 0 bases and the J gene end by 0 bases; junction bases not matched to a gene: 5. Germline V gene lookup returns CDR1 SGHTA and CDR2 FQGNSA. This CDR3 is CASSLAQGTSASYEQYF. For the CDR3, the DNA is TGTGCCAGCAGCTTAGCGCAGGGGACTAGCGCCTCCTACGAGCAGTACTTC. Full variable domain (remainder filled in from reference TRBV7-2 and TRBJ2-7): GAGVSQSPSNKVTEKGKDVELRCDPISGHTALYWYRQSLGQGLEFLIYFQGNSAPDKSGLPSDRFSAERTGGSVSTLTIQRTQQEDSAVYLCASSLAQGTSASYEQYFGPGTRLTVT.

This clone was recorded a few times. The V and J genes are TRBV5-5 and TRBJ1-2; no firm D call. The CDR3 length is 15 residues. CDR1 and CDR2 (germline): SGHKS, YYEKEE (reference sequence). Trimming cost V 0 bases and J 4 bases, with 13 bases left between them. The CDR3 sequence: CASSLVHSEFYGYTF. CDR3 in DNA: TGTGCCAGCAGCTTGGTCCACAGTGAATTCTATGGCTACACCTTC.

The chain carries TRBV7-9 and TRBJ2-7; D perhaps matches TRBD1 (5 bases). Germline V gene lookup returns CDR1 SEHNR and CDR2 FQNEAQ (reference sequence). The ends were cut back, 7 bases at V and 0 bases at J, with 16 bases in the middle. The CDR3 runs to 15 residues. This CDR3 reads CASNTYRPDSYEQYF. CDR3 coding DNA: TGTGCCAGCAATACCTACAGGCCAGACTCCTACGAGCAGTACTTC. Using reference TRBV7-9 and TRBJ2-7 for the parts outside the CDR3, the full variable domain is DTGVSQNPRHKITKRGQNVTFRCDPISEHNRLYWYRQTLGQGPEFLTYFQNEAQLEKSRLLSDRFSAERPKGSFSTLEIQRTEQGDSAMYLCASNTYRPDSYEQYFGPGTRLTVT.

The chain is built from TRBV28 and TRBJ2-1, with 10 bases that match TRBD2. V was clipped by 4 bases and J by 2 bases; unmatched bases: 8. The CDR3 covers 17 residues. Germline lookup yields CDR1 MDHEN and CDR2 SYDVKM. DNA for the CDR3: TGTGCCAGCAGTTCCACGCGGACTAGCGGAACCTACAATGAGCAGTTCTTC. Translated: CASSSTRTSGTYNEQFF.

This chain links TRBV14 with TRBJ1-2, with D possibly TRBD1 on 5 matching bases. V was shortened by 0 bases and J by 8 bases, with 16 bases between the two germline ends. This CDR3 has 15 amino acids. Germline CDR1 reads SGHDN; CDR2 reads FVKESK. The CDR3 nucleotides are TGTGCCAGCAGCCAAGATGTCACCGGGGGAAGGGGCTACACCTTC. Translation gives CASSQDVTGGRGYTF.

This chain connects TRBV12-3 or TRBV12-4 to TRBJ1-2; 8 bases match TRBD1. CDR3 length equals 13 residues. J was trimmed by 4 bases and V by 8 bases; bases with no gene match: 6. CDR3 protein: CASPPTGGYGYTF. CDR3 DNA: TGTGCCAGCCCGCCTACAGGGGGCTATGGCTACACCTTC.

This chain connects TRBV7-9 to TRBJ2-7, with TRBD2 matching over 10 bases. Germline V lookup: CDR1 SEHNR, CDR2 FQNEAQ (reference sequence). The junction had 3 bases not matched to a gene; V was cut back by 5 bases and J by 5 bases. This CDR3 is 13 amino acids long. The CDR3 loop is CASSVGTSDEQYF. CDR3 DNA sequence: TGTGCCAGCAGCGTCGGGACTAGCGACGAGCAGTACTTC.

This clone was seen just once. This chain links TRBV7-2 with TRBJ2-7, with D possibly TRBD1 on 5 matching bases. This CDR3 is built from 14 residues. The V gene's germline CDR1 is SGHTA and CDR2 FQGNSA. Trimming pared 3 bases from V and 2 bases from J, leaving 11 bases between. CDR3 loop: CASSLKGRTYEQYF. CDR3 DNA: TGTGCCAGCAGCTTGAAGGGGCGGACCTACGAGCAGTACTTC.

V is TRBV7-2 and J is TRBJ1-2, with a possible D match to TRBD1 (6 bases). The CDR3 totals 15 residues. Germline V lookup: CDR1 SGHTA, CDR2 FQGNSA. The V gene lost 5 bases and the J gene lost 2 bases, with 15 bases spanning the gap. The CDR3 DNA reads TGTGCCAGCAGCCTACCACCAACAGGGAACTATGGCTACACCTTC. It specifies CASSLPPTGNYGYTF.

V and J are TRBV3-1 (or the pseudogene TRBV3-2) and TRBJ2-6; 7 bases are shared with TRBD1. After removal of 0 bases from V and 0 bases from J, the junction contained 11 bases not matched to a gene. In germline, CDR1 is LGHDT, CDR2 YNNKEL (reference sequence). The CDR3 extends over 20 amino acids. CDR3 DNA: TGTGCCAGCAGCCAAGATTGGCGGGCAGGGGGTATCTCTGGGGCCAACGTCCTGACTTTC. It yields the protein CASSQDWRAGGISGANVLTF.